This T cell receptor (beta chain) was recovered during a study of blood T cell repertoires in COVID-19. Sequenced by immunoSEQ multiplex PCR; TCRdb stores in-frame clones only, minus some. The sample includes about 370,000 clones, 75% to 90% of them seen just once. V gave up 3 bases and J gave up 3 bases; unmatched junction bases: 11. This CDR3 has 16 amino acids. Germline-derived CDR1 and CDR2 are SGDLS and YYNGEE. A single count supports this clone. The origin of this receptor is a man younger than 35 who had recovered from COVID-19. This chain joins TRBV9 and TRBJ2-5, with 7 positions matching TRBD2. Sequenced input: PBMCs or T cells enriched from blood (not recorded which). This CDR3 reads CASSDRVGGSKETQYF. The CDR3 bases are TGTGCCAGCAGCGATCGTGTGGGGGGGAGTAAAGAGACCCAGTACTTC.